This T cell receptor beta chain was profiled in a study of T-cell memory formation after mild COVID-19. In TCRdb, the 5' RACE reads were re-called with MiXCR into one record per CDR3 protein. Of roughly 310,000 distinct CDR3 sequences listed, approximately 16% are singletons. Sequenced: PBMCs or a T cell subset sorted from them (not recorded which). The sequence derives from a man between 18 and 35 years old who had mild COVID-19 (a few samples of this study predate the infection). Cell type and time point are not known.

The CDR3 coding sequence is TGTGCCAGCAGCTTATTAGGGGGCCATTCACCCCTCCACTTT. Residues: CASSLLGGHSPLHF. J is TRBJ1-6 and V is TRBV7-9; 7 nucleotides align to TRBD1. The germline V gene has CDR1 SEHNR and CDR2 FQNEAQ (reference sequence). The CDR3 length is 14 residues. V gave up 2 bases and J gave up 8 bases; unmatched junction bases: 3.